This T cell receptor beta chain originates from a study of T cells in localized non-small cell lung cancer. CDR1 ENHRY and CDR2 SYGVKD come from the germline V gene. Trimming removed 2 bases from V and 6 bases from J, with 5 bases in between. CDR3 size: 12 residues. Worth noting for this clone: No antigen is known for it.

Some clones are missing from TCRdb's copy, which holds only in-frame ones; the method was immunoSEQ multiplex PCR. Of 70,000 to 90,000 clones listed, around 80% are singletons. Findings of the study overall: There were a median roughly 62 of the top 100 tumor clones appearing in adjacent lung. Density of T cells in blood, when higher, went with longer overall survival. Since sequencing was restricted to only one region of the tumor, intratumor heterogeneity remains a possibility.

The clonotype was recovered from a female donor of 60 years or more with stage I lung adenocarcinoma. The chain joins TRBV10-3 to TRBJ1-5; D may be TRBD1 (5 bases). The sequenced sample was peripheral blood, obtained before any cancer treatment. In nucleotides, the CDR3 is TGTGCCATCAGTGAGGGGGGTCAGCCCCAGCATTTT. Its translation: CAISEGGQPQHF.